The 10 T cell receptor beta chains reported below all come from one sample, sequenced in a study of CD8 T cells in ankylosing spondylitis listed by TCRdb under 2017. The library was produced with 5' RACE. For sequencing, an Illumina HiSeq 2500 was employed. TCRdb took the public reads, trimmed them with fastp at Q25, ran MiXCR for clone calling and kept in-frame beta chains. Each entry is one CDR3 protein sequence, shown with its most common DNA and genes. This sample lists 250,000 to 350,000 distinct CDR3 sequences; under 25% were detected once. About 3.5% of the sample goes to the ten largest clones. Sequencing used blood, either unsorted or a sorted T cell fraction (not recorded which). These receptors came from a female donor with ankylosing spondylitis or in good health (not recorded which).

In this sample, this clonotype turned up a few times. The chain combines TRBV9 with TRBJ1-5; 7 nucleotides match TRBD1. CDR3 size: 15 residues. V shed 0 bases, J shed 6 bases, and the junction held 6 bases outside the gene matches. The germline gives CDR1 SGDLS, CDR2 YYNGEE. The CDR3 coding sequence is TGTGCCAGCAGCGTAGGGCAGGGGGTGCTTCAGCCCCAGCATTTT. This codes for CASSVGQGVLQPQHF.

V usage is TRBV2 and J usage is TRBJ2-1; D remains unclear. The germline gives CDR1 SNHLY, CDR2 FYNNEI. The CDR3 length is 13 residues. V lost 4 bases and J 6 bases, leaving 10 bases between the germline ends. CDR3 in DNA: TGTGCCAGCAGTGCGGAGCGCCGCAATGAGCAGTTCTTC. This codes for CASSAERRNEQFF.

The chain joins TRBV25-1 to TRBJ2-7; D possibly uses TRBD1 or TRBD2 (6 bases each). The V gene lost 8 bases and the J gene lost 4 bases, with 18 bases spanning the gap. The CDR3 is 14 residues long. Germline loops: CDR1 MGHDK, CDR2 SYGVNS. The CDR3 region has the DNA TGTGCCAGCCGCAGTGAGGTAGGGGGGTACGAGCAGTACTTC. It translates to CASRSEVGGYEQYF.

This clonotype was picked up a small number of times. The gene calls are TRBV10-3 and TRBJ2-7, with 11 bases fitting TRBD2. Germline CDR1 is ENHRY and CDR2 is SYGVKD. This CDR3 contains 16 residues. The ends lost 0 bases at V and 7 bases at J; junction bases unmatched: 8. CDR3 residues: CAISESLAGGPGEQYF. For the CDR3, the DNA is TGTGCCATCAGTGAGTCCTTAGCGGGAGGGCCTGGTGAGCAGTACTTC.

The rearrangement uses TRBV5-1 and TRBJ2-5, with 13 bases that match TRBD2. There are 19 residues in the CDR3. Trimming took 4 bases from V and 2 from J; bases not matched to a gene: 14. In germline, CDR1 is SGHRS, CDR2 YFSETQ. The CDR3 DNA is TGCGCCAGCAGCCCCGAAGGACTAGCGGGAGCTAGGGGGCAAGAGACCCAGTACTTC. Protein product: CASSPEGLAGARGQETQYF.

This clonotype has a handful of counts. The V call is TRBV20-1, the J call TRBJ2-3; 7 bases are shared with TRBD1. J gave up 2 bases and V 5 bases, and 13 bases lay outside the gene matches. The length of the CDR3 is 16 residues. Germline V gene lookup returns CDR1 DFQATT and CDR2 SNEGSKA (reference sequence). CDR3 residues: CSAPNDWDSLTDTQYF. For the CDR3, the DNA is TGCAGTGCTCCCAATGATTGGGACAGCCTCACAGATACGCAGTATTTT.

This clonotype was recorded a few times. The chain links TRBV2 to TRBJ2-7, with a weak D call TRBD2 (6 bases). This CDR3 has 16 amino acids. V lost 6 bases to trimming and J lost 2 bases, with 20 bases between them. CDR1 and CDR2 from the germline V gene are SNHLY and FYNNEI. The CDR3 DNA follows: TGTGCCAGCAGGATGGGGCGGGCAGGGAGGACCTACGAGCAGTACTTC. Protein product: CASRMGRAGRTYEQYF.

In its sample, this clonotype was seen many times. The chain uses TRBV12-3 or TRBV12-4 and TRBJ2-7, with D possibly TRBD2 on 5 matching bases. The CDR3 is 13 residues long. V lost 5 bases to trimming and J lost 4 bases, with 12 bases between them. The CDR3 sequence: CASSRGREYEQYF. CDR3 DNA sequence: TGTGCCAGCAGTAGAGGGCGTGAGTACGAGCAGTACTTC.

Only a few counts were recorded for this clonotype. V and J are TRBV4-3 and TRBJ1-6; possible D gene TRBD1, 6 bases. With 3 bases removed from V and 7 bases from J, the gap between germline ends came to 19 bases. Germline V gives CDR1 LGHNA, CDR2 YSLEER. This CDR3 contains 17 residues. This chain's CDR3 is CASSHLTLGQPNSPLHF. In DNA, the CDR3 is TGCGCCAGCAGCCATTTGACCCTAGGACAGCCCAATTCACCCCTCCACTTT.

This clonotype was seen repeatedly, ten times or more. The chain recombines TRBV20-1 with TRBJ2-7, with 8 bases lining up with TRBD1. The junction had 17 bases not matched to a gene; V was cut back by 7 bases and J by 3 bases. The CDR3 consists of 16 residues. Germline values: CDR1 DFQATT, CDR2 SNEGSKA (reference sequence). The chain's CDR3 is CSGLFGWGQEYYEQYF. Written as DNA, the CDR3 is TGCAGTGGGCTCTTTGGTTGGGGACAGGAGTACTACGAGCAGTACTTC.